The TCR beta chain under discussion was sequenced for a study of graft-versus-host responses after intestinal transplantation. At the level of the study: Recipients got multivisceral, liver-intestinal, or isolated intestinal transplants. Every recipient underwent anti-thymocyte globulin induction, then tacrolimus and steroids for roughly three years. Study results and limitations: Allografts of patients with graft-donor T cell macrochimerism showed high graft-versus-host to host-versus-graft clone ratios. GvH clones were identified in recipient marrow, with some first appearing in ileum or blood.

Germline-derived CDR1 and CDR2 are SNHLY and FYNNEI. The CDR3 is made up of 14 amino acids. Trimming left V 8 bases short and J 0 bases short, with 13 bases between. A word on this clone: Its antigen is not known.

The assay was immunoSEQ multiplex PCR, and TCRdb's table has in-frame clones only and misses some. The table records about 70,000 clones, approximately 80% of them present only once. The source is a human donor who was the organ donor for an intestinal transplant. The material sequenced was unstimulated CD4+ T cells sorted from spleen or lymph node cells, taken before transplant. This rearrangement joins TRBV2 to TRBJ2-5, with a weak D call TRBD2 (7 bases). Here the CDR3 DNA reads TGTGCCAGCGGGGGGCGGGGGTACCAAGAGACCCAGTACTTC. Residues: CASGGRGYQETQYF.